This TCR beta chain was found in a study of shared clonotypes between healthy human individuals (dated by TCRdb to the early 2020s). Regarding the study in general: The cohort included three men and two women between 18 and 49 years of age. Per donor, three plates each were used for CD4 naive and CD4 memory, two for CD8 naive, and one for CD8 memory. The study deeply sequenced blood TCR repertoires of five healthy adults to estimate repertoire size and the extent of clonotype sharing between individuals. To increase sequencing depth and limit assay-specific biases, TCR repertoire library preparation and sequencing were carried out by different laboratories using diverse techniques. Between about 0.94 and 8.9 billion PBMCs per donor were obtained by leukapheresis. What the study reported, not specific to this receptor: Because the study included a small number of donors, the genetic and exposure-history diversity represented was limited. Estimated clonotype richness was generally larger for naive than for memory subsets. Incomplete sequencing was indicated by rarefaction of sorted-subset datasets, despite the large sequencing depth. Pairwise subsampling led to the expectation that sequencing depth would affect the degree of clonotype sharing among donors. Clonotypes shared by all four sorted-subset donors showed higher generation probabilities than non-shared clonotypes. Sampling was restricted to blood, and TCR repertoires in tissue are likely to differ from TCR repertoires in blood. Sharing across a few donors was observed for 4.5% to 6.5% of naive CD4, 3% to 3.5% of naive CD8, about 2.3% of memory CD4, and around 0.4% of memory CD8 clonotypes.

This clone was detected once. This receptor's antigen is unknown. Base qualities are not at hand, and no much larger clone is one base apart. TCR CDR3 regions were amplified from genomic DNA by multiplex PCR using the deep immunoSEQ assay. For each cell subset, the extracted genomic DNA was distributed evenly across all wells of several immunoSEQ 96-well plates, and each plate served as one replicate. For sorted subsets, each replicate PCR was loaded with about 0.2 ug genomic DNA, equivalent to about 33,000 T cell genomes. The purified libraries were quantified using a Qubit 3.0 fluorometer, sized with a Bioanalyzer 2100, and then quantified again using the KAPA Library Quantification kit. A separate single-read 150-cycle Illumina NextSeq 550 flow cell was used to sequence each immunoSEQ 96-well plate. On the authors' methods: The immunoSEQ output contained only junctional sequences without quality scores, so filtering could not match that applied to full-length reads. Sequences were annotated with PyIR, a Python wrapper for IgBLAST v1.9, and V/J genes and CDR3 were assigned using IMGT germline references. Reads with weak V/J assignments (E-value above 1e-6), missing CDR3, stop codons, out-of-frame junctions, or ambiguous translated residues were removed. V3J clonotypes were defined as sequences sharing an identical inferred V gene, J gene, and CDR3 amino acid sequence. Percentage overlap between repertoires was computed as shared unique clonotypes divided by the size of the smaller repertoire. RTK rarefaction, the Chao1 estimator, and Recon v2.1 estimates of unobserved clonotypes were used to assess repertoire richness. For all TCRbeta clonotypes obtained by the gDNA method from several donors, generation probabilities were computed with OLGA. The source is immuneACCESS, and TCRdb retained only in-frame sequences with V and J called. Part of the clones is not carried over; for the studies checked, unresolved V genes explain less than half of this, and the remainder is unexplained. The DNA gave D and trimming, while V, J and clone size come from that table. Recorded for this sample are some 2,400,000 clones; almost 96% of them occurred a single time. Together, the top ten hold over 0.1% of the sample.

Donors were healthy HIV-negative adults with no recently reported acute infections or vaccinations. Only Caucasian adults living in Nashville, Tennessee, USA were represented among the donors. Magnetic negative selection was used to enrich CD4+ T cells, after which naive cells were positively selected on CD45RA and the negative fraction became the memory subset. After blood collection by leukapheresis, PBMCs were isolated using Ficoll-Histopaque density gradient centrifugation and then cryopreserved in the vapor phase of liquid nitrogen. Analytical flow cytometry was used to check the purity and quantity of each magnetically sorted T cell population. Genomic DNA was isolated from every sorted fraction and measured by UV absorbance on a Nanodrop 2000c. The CDR3, cysteine through phenylalanine, is 16 amino acids long. Only CDR3 DNA is held: 48 bases, read in frame from base 1. CDR1 and CDR2, per the germline V gene, are MNHGY and SAAAGT. V is cut by 0 bases and J by 4 bases, and the space between the germline ends is 13 bases.

The origin of this receptor is a man between 18 and 35 years old in good health. What was sequenced was naive CD4+ T cells sorted from blood. Read against the paper, the sample's cell subset or site label means: CD45RA+ positively selected. Recombination joined TRBV6-8 with TRBJ1-3; the D gene lacks a confident call. For the CDR3, the sequence is CASSYSSCCWGNTIYF. The DNA reads TGTGCCAGCAGTTACTCGAGTTGCTGTTGGGGAAACACCATATATTTT.